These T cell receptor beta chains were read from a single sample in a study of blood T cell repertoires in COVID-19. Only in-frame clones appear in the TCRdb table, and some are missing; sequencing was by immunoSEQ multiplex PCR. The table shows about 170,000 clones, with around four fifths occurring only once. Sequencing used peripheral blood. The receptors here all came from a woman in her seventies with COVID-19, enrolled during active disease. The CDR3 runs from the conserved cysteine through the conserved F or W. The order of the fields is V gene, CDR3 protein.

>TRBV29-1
CSAEETSGRETQYF
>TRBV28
CASGNPGLQGNTEAFF
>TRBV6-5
CASQTGMNEQFF
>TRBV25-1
CASSEYGEGSSYNSPLHF
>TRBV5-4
CASSLYRTDYEAFF
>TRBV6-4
CASSPTGVGANVLTF
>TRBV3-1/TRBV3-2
CASSQRGVEQYF
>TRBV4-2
CASSQDLGQNSPLHF
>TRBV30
CAWSPWGDSPLHF
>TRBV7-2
CASSLVASGSYNEQFF
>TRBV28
CASLTGQETQYF
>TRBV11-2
CASSLRQVNSGNTIYF
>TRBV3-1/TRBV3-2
CASSQGQADTQYF
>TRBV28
CASKPGLAGLEQFF
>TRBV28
CASRAGAGFADTQYF
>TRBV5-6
CASNAAVPGELFF
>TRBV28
CASSLTPGDPRETQYF
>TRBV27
CASSLWTGTGVTGELFF
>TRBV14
CASSQLLAGTGTTNSPLHF
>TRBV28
CASSFPPTGMGYTF
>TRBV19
CASSARTGEETQYF
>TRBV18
CASSVRTSGFTYEQYF
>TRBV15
CATSRGEINTGELFF
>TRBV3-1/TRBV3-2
CASSHSGNTIYF
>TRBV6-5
CASSYSPGNQPQHF
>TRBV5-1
CASMLLAGGTNEQFF
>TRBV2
CASRATSDTQYF
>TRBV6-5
CASRDRGGNQPQHF
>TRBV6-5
CASTWTGYNSPLHF
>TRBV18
CASSRGLAGLEEQFF
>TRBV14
CASSRFPLGASNTGELFF
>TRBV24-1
CATSDPTGGKNIQYF
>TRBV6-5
CASSRGTDEQFF
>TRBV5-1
CASSGEGAPNEKLFF
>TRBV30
CAWSGSSHGELFF
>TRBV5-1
CASSAIASTGELFF
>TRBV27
CASSRVLRLRNTEAFF
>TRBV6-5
CASSYGTGSGYTF
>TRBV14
CASSQELAPVYGYTF
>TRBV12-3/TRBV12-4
CASSIQYTEAFF
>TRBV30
CAWRSDRGYGYTF
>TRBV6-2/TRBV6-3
CASSYSGTDPDTQYF
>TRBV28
CASSLPGQGVVTQYF
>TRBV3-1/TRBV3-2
CASSPQIGASYGYTF
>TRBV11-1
CASSDRDLKNIQYF
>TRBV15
CATSRDSGTDNQPQHF
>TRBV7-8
CASSLTQGSTEAFF
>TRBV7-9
CASSSTSGRDEQFF
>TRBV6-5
CASSPLTGFQPQHF
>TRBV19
CASSIGGLNTGELFF
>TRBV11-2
CASSLSPRSDTQYF
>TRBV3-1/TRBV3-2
CASSPAGDTGELFF
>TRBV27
CASSSNSFNQPQHF